The TCR beta chain under discussion was sequenced for a study of blood T cells in healthy people across ages (dated by TCRdb to between 2015 and 2017). About the full investigation: In model experiments, template switching captured about one uniquely barcoded TCR beta cDNA molecule for every two T cells. Age-related changes in TCR beta repertoire diversity were measured in the study by deep sequencing normalized with unique cDNA molecular identifiers. Donors were grouped into four age groups: young (average roughly 15 years), middle-aged (around 39), aged (around 60) and long-lived (over 80). Donors of different ages were randomly distributed across sequencing lanes to avoid experimental bias. Two additional independent replicas of 1 million unique cDNA reads from the same blood draw were analyzed for two donors (one aged 18 to 30 and one aged 80 or older). What the work shows at the level of the full study, not this receptor alone: Observed TCR beta diversity per million T cells fell roughly linearly with age, and a significant reduction was already apparent by age approximately 40. Estimates of total diversity based on one million sequenced T cells were regarded as lower bounds and as underestimates. Bulk unsorted PBMC profiling prevented conclusive comparison of naive and antigen-experienced compartments. Because the CMV infection status of the donors was unknown, age-related changes in expanded clonotypes may potentially have been confounded. The percentage of naive T cells measured by flow cytometry correlated strongly with observed TCR beta diversity. Compared with the aged group, the long-lived group had more naive CD4+ T cells, fewer expanded clones and increased TCR diversity, a pattern suggesting age selection.

Receptor libraries were prepared by 5' RACE. Sequenced using an Illumina HiSeq 2500. A second 7 to 11 cycle PCR used a sample-barcoded 5' primer and a J-beta primer mix. A template-switch 5' adaptor carrying 12 random nucleotides introduced a unique molecular identifier onto each TCR beta cDNA molecule. Each sample yielded at least 3 million CDR3-containing paired-end reads. All of the RNA was converted into first-strand cDNA using the Mint cDNA synthesis kit, with a TRBC-specific oligonucleotide serving as the primer. All cDNA was treated with uracil-DNA glycosylase and then went through a first 18-cycle PCR with the universal primers M1SS and BC2_uni_R. As for the original processing: For normalization, 1 million high-quality reads, each with a distinct molecular identifier, were randomly selected from each sample. Instead of being binned into consensus sequences, reads that shared molecular identifiers were thrown out. MiTCR, with a Q25 quality threshold and the strictest error-elimination algorithm, was used for CDR3 identification, clonotype clustering and error correction. A nonparametric unseen species model using Euler transformation provided a lower-bound estimate of total TCR beta diversity. The public sequencing data were trimmed at Q25 with fastp and processed into clonotypes with MiXCR by TCRdb, which kept only in-frame beta chains. Merged by CDR3 protein, the rows form single entries marked with the most common genes and DNA. The V and J calls come from TCRdb's annotation, not from the publication. Recorded for this sample are some 1.4 million distinct CDR3 sequences; 42% of them occurred a single time. Jointly, the top ten make up roughly 8.2% of the sample.

The CDR3 holds 15 amino acids from the cysteine to the phenylalanine. This entry keeps only the CDR3 DNA: 45 bases, framed from base 1. V is shortened by 2 bases, J by 6 bases, and the region joining them spans 16 bases. As encoded in the germline V gene, CDR1 is MNHEY while CDR2 is SVGAGI. Donors were a few dozen systemically healthy Caucasian individuals from Russia aged roughly 6 to 100 years. Each donor gave about 9.7 milliliters of peripheral blood, drawn into EDTA-treated Vacutainer tubes. Ficoll-Paque density-gradient centrifugation was used to isolate PBMCs, with at least 6.5 million per sample. Total RNA was extracted from PBMCs with Trizol reagent, with at least 6 micrograms obtained per sample. The percentages of naive CD45RAhigh/CD27high T cells were determined by flow cytometry on a PBMC aliquot from every donor. The sample holds one count of this clonotype. The target of this receptor is not known. There are no base qualities to consult, and no much larger clone falls within one base.

The chain was built from TRBV6-5 and TRBJ1-1, with no confident D gene call. The sequenced material came from blood. The source is a young woman in good health. The bases are TGTGCCAGCAGTTACGCGTACACACCGTTGGCTGAAGCTTTCTTT. Translated, it gives CASSYAYTPLAEAFF.